The 23 T cell receptor beta chains below all came from one sample that was sequenced in a study of PD-1 blockade in mismatch repair-deficient tumors. Sequencing was performed with immunoSEQ multiplex PCR; in TCRdb, only in-frame clones are kept and a portion is missing. The data contain approximately 120,000 clones, around 86% of them singletons. The source material was peripheral blood, sampled 44 weeks after starting pembrolizumab. These receptors were collected from an adult with mismatch repair-deficient cancer.

The chain couples TRBV10-3 to TRBJ2-7; D remains ambiguous. This CDR3 spans 14 amino acids. With 0 bases removed from V and 5 bases from J, the gap between germline ends came to 11 bases. Germline lookup yields CDR1 ENHRY and CDR2 SYGVKD. CDR3 nucleotides: TGTGCCATCAGTGAGTCGTTAAACCTAGACGAGCAGTACTTC. Its protein is CAISESLNLDEQYF.

The CDR3 DNA reads TGTGCCACCAGCAGAGCCCGGGACAGTTTTTACGAGCAGTACTTC. Its translation is CATSRARDSFYEQYF. The rearrangement links TRBV15 to TRBJ2-7, with 7 bases aligning to TRBD1. CDR3 length equals 15 residues. Losses at the gene ends were 1 base for V and 4 bases for J; bases not matched to a gene: 7. Germline V gives CDR1 LNHNV, CDR2 YYDKDF (reference sequence).

This chain links TRBV6-5 with TRBJ2-7, with TRBD2 matching 8 bases. Germline loops: CDR1 MNHEY, CDR2 SVGAGI. The CDR3 spans 14 residues. Germline trimming cut 4 bases from V and 3 bases from J; bases unmatched to any gene: 5. This CDR3 reads CASSSPSGSYEQYF. Written as DNA, the CDR3 is TGTGCCAGCAGTTCCCCAAGCGGGAGCTACGAGCAGTACTTC.

CDR3 sequence reads: CASSQDQEKIEQYF. CDR3 sequence (DNA): TGTGCCAGCAGCCAAGATCAGGAGAAGATCGAGCAGTACTTC. The J gene is TRBJ2-7, the V gene TRBV5-4; D call uncertain. The germline V gene encodes CDR1 SGHNT and CDR2 YYREEE (reference sequence). This CDR3 spans 14 amino acids. The V and J ends lost 4 bases and 6 bases respectively, with 17 bases between them.

The chain combines TRBV7-9 with TRBJ2-7, with D uncertain. The CDR3 is 12 residues long. Germline CDR1 is SEHNR and CDR2 is FQNEAQ (reference sequence). Trimming cost V 4 bases and J 12 bases, with 16 bases left between them. The chain's CDR3 is CASSSGRPPRYF. CDR3 bases: TGTGCCAGCAGCTCCGGACGCCCGCCCCGGTACTTC.

This clone has only one observation. The chain uses TRBV12-5 and TRBJ1-1; 7 bases are a match to TRBD1. V was clipped by 2 bases and J by 3 bases; unmatched bases: 12. The CDR3 is made up of 17 amino acids. Germline loops: CDR1 LGHNT, CDR2 FRNRAP. In nucleotides, the CDR3 is TGTGCTAGTGGTTTGACAGGGACAGAAGCCTCTCACACTGAAGCTTTCTTT. Translating gives CASGLTGTEASHTEAFF.

The chain recombines TRBV6-6 with TRBJ2-1; D gene unclear. The CDR3 consists of 13 residues. The germline V and J ends were trimmed by 2 bases and 6 bases, with 8 bases remaining between them. Germline loops: CDR1 MNHNY, CDR2 SVGAGI (reference sequence). The CDR3 loop reads CASSYVKRNEQFF. In nucleotides, the CDR3 is TGTGCCAGCAGTTACGTTAAGCGCAATGAGCAGTTCTTC.

This sequence joins TRBV27 and TRBJ2-7, with 11 bases fitting TRBD2. The CDR3 consists of 15 residues. V was pared by 6 bases and J by 6 bases, with 10 bases of the junction left unmatched. Germline-derived CDR1 and CDR2 are MNHEY and SMNVEV (reference sequence). CDR3 residues: CASREKTSGSFEQYF. The CDR3 DNA sequence: TGTGCCAGCAGAGAAAAAACTAGCGGGAGTTTCGAGCAGTACTTC.

V is TRBV6-5 and J is TRBJ2-3, with D perhaps TRBD1 or TRBD2 (5 bases each). The V end lost 4 bases, the J end lost 0 bases, and 5 bases lay between the germline ends. The length of the CDR3 is 13 residues. CDR1 MNHEY and CDR2 SVGAGI come from the germline V gene. CDR3 bases: TGTGCCAGCAGTTGGGACAGCACAGATACGCAGTATTTT. Protein sequence: CASSWDSTDTQYF.

The J gene is TRBJ2-7, the V gene TRBV28; weak D call: TRBD1 (6 bases). V lost 3 bases and J 5 bases, leaving 26 bases between the germline ends. The germline V gene has CDR1 MDHEN and CDR2 SYDVKM. CDR3 size: 18 residues. The DNA of the CDR3 is TGTGCCAGCAGTTTCTTTCCCTACAGGGTAGGTTGGGGCGACGAGCAGTACTTC. It yields the protein CASSFFPYRVGWGDEQYF.

This clone was picked up one time. The CDR3 sequence: CATKGGESTDTQYF. CDR3 DNA: TGCGCCACCAAGGGGGGGGAATCCACAGATACGCAGTATTTT. This chain connects TRBV5-1 to TRBJ2-3; possible D gene TRBD2, 7 bases. Germline CDR1 reads SGHRS; CDR2 reads YFSETQ. V was cut by 9 bases and J by 2 bases, with 16 bases left in between. The length of the CDR3 is 14 residues.

This clone was recorded a few times. The V call is TRBV19, the J call TRBJ2-7, with D hard to call. The CDR3 contains 11 residues. V lost 3 bases to trimming and J lost 6 bases, with 6 bases between them. Germline loops: CDR1 LNHDA, CDR2 SQIVND (reference sequence). The CDR3 sequence is CASSIGGEQYF. The CDR3 DNA reads as TGTGCCAGTAGTATCGGTGGCGAGCAGTACTTC.

The genes are TRBV15 and TRBJ1-2, with a tentative D call TRBD1 (6 bases). V lost 4 bases to trimming and J lost 2 bases, with 11 bases between them. This CDR3 comprises 14 residues. Per germline, CDR1 LNHNV and CDR2 YYDKDF (reference sequence). The CDR3 protein is CATSTRTDNYGYTF. The CDR3, as DNA: TGTGCCACCAGCACCCGGACAGACAACTATGGCTACACCTTC.

The chain employs TRBV18 and TRBJ1-1; D unresolved. The CDR3 contains 17 residues. The V gene lost 1 base and the J gene lost 6 bases, with 21 bases spanning the gap. In germline, CDR1 is KGHSH, CDR2 LQKENI. CDR3 nucleotides: TGTGCCAGCTCACCACGGTACAAGGAGGGCTCCCGGGCTGAAGCTTTCTTT. Amino acid sequence: CASSPRYKEGSRAEAFF.

The CDR3 nucleotides read TGTGCCAGCAGCGTAGGCAGGTCCGGCACCGGGGAGCTGTTTTTT. Translation gives CASSVGRSGTGELFF. This chain uses TRBV9 with TRBJ2-2; D is ambiguous. The CDR3 totals 15 residues. V lost 0 bases and J lost 4, with 10 bases in between. Germline CDR1 SGDLS, CDR2 YYNGEE.

This chain connects TRBV6-5 to TRBJ1-4; D is perhaps TRBD1 (6 bases). Per germline, CDR1 MNHEY and CDR2 SVGAGI. With 11 bases removed from V and 3 bases from J, the gap between germline ends came to 13 bases. This CDR3 is built from 13 residues. CDR3 region: CAARTVSNEKLFF. CDR3 in DNA: TGTGCCGCTAGGACAGTGTCTAATGAAAAACTGTTTTTT.

The rearrangement uses TRBV4-1 and TRBJ2-3; D not resolved. CDR1 and CDR2 (germline): MGHRA, YSYEKL. V was clipped by 2 bases and J by 5 bases, with 17 bases between them. The CDR3 extends over 16 amino acids. The CDR3 spells CASSQRLPPRGDTQYF. CDR3 bases: TGCGCCAGCAGCCAAAGGTTGCCTCCACGAGGAGATACGCAGTATTTT.

The CDR3 DNA reads TGTGCCAGTAGTATCTTCTGGGGGCTGAACACCGGGGAGCTGTTTTTT. As protein: CASSIFWGLNTGELFF. The rearrangement joins TRBV19 to TRBJ2-2; D is possibly TRBD1 (6 bases). The length of the CDR3 is 16 residues. Per the germline V gene, CDR1 is LNHDA and CDR2 is SQIVND (reference sequence). Trimming removed 3 bases at V and 1 base at J, with 12 bases between.

The gene calls are TRBV28 and TRBJ2-7, with 8 bases identical to TRBD2. There are 12 residues in the CDR3. V shed 2 bases and J 6 bases; nucleotides not matched to a gene: 0. Germline CDR1 is MDHEN and CDR2 is SYDVKM. The CDR3 DNA is TGTGCCAGCAGTTTACGGGAGGGCGAGCAGTACTTC. Amino acids: CASSLREGEQYF.

There are many counts of this clone. This chain uses TRBV28 with TRBJ2-7; tentatively, D is TRBD1 or TRBD2 (5 bases each). V lost 8 bases, J lost 1 base, and 24 bases lay in between. This CDR3 contains 17 residues. The germline V gene encodes CDR1 MDHEN and CDR2 SYDVKM. The CDR3 sequence is CASRTISDTPGSYEQYF. For the CDR3, the DNA is TGTGCCAGCCGGACGATTTCGGACACACCGGGGTCCTACGAGCAGTACTTC.

The rearrangement links TRBV7-9 to TRBJ1-1; D ambiguous. Germline CDR1 reads SEHNR; CDR2 reads FQNEAQ (reference sequence). V was cut by 5 bases and J by 7 bases, with 17 bases left in between. The CDR3 totals 14 residues. This CDR3 is CASSAVSEDGEAFF. Written as DNA, the CDR3 is TGTGCCAGCAGCGCAGTTTCAGAGGATGGTGAAGCTTTCTTT.

The chain has TRBV4-2 and TRBJ1-4; D remains ambiguous. Germline loops: CDR1 LGHNA, CDR2 YNFKEQ. CDR3 size: 17 residues. V was pared by 3 bases and J by 5 bases, with 19 bases between. CDR3 protein: CASSQDVRRRENEKLFF. In nucleotides, the CDR3 is TGTGCCAGCAGCCAGGACGTCCGCAGAAGAGAAAATGAAAAACTGTTTTTT.

The genes are TRBV15 and TRBJ1-2; D not certain. Trimming stripped 0 bases from V and 4 bases from J, with 15 bases between. Looked up from germline, CDR1 is LNHNV and CDR2 is YYDKDF (reference sequence). The CDR3 totals 16 residues. The CDR3 DNA is TGTGCCACCAGCAGAGATCGGGCGGACGACCTCTATGGCTACACCTTC. This gives the protein CATSRDRADDLYGYTF.